The sequence of this TCR beta chain was determined in a study of low-dose radiotherapy and immunotherapy resistance in tumors. cDNA synthesis used a TRAV/TRBV-specific primer set for both chains. A roughly 20-cycle PCR with a constant-region primer and V-primer adapter amplified TCRs. TCRdb independently ran MiXCR on the reads; one entry per CDR3 protein. Of roughly 76,000 distinct CDR3 sequences in the sample, approximately 20% were seen once. This clonotype was seen repeatedly, ten times or more. Time point noted: before trial treatment. Germline V gives CDR1 SNHLY, CDR2 FYNNEI. This CDR3 contains 16 residues. Unmatched junction bases numbered 4, after V lost 6 bases and J lost 3 bases.

This clonotype was obtained from a male donor with prostate cancer. The sample was PBMCs, taken before treatment. This chain connects TRBV2 to TRBJ1-6, with 11 bases matching TRBD1. CDR3 coding DNA: TGTGCCAGCAGAACCGGGACAGGGGGCTATAATTCACCCCTCCACTTT. Amino acids: CASRTGTGGYNSPLHF. Complete variable domain (other parts from reference TRBV2 and TRBJ1-6): EPEVTQTPSHQVTQMGQEVILRCVPISNHLYFYWYRQILGQKVEFLVSFYNNEISEKSEIFDDQFSVERPDGSNFTLKIRSTKLEDSAMYFCASRTGTGGYNSPLHFGNGTRLTVT.